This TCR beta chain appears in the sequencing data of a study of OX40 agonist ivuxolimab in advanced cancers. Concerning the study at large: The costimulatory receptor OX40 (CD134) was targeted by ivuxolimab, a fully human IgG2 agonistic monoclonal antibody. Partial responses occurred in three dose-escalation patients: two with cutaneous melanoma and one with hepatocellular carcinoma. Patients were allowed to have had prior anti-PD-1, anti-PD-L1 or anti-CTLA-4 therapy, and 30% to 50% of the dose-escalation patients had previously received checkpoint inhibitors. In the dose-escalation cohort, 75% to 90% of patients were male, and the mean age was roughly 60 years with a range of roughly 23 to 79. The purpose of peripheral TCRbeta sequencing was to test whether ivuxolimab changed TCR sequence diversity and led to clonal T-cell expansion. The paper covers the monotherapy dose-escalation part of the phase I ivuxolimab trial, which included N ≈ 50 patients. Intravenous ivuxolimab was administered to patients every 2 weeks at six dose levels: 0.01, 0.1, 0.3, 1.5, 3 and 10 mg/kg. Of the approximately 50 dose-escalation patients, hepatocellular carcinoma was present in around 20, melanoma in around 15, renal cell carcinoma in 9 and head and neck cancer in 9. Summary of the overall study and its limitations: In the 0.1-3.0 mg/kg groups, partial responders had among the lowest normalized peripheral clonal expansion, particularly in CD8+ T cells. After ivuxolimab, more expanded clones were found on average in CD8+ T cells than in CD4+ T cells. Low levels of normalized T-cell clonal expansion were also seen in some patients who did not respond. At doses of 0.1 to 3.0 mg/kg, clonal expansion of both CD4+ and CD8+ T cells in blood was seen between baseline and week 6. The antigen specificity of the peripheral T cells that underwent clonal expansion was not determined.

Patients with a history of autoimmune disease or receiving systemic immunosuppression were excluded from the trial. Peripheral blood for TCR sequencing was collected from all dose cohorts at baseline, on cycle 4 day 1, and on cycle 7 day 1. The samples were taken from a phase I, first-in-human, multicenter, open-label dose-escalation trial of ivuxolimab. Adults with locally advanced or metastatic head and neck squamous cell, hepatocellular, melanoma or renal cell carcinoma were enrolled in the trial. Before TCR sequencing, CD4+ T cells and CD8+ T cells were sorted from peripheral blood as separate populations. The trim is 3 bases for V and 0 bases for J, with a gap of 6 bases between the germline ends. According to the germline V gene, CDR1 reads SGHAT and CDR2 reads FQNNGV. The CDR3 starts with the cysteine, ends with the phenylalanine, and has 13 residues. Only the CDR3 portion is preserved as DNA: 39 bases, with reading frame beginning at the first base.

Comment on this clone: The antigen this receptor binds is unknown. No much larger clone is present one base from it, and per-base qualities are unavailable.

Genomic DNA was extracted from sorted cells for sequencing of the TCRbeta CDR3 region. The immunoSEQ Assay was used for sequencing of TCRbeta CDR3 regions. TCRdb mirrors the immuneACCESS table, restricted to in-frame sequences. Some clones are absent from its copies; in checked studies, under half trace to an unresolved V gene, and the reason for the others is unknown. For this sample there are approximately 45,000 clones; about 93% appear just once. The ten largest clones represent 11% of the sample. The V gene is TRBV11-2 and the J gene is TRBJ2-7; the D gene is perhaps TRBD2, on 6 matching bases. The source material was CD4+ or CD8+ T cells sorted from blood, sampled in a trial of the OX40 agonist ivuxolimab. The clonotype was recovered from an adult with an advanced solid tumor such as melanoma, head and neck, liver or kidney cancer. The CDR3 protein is CASSFGSSYEQYF. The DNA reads TGTGCCAGCAGCTTCGGGAGCTCCTACGAGCAGTACTTC.